This T cell receptor (beta chain) was found in a study of blood T cells in healthy people across ages (dated by TCRdb to 2014 to 2015). About the study as a whole: Template switching captured roughly one uniquely barcoded TCR beta cDNA molecule per two T cells in model experiments. Using deep sequencing normalized with unique cDNA molecular identifiers, the study measured how TCR beta repertoire diversity changes with age. Using the same blood draw, the study looked at two additional independent replicas of 1 million unique cDNA reads for two donors, one aged 18 to 30 and the other aged 80 or older. The donors were split into four age groups: young (average roughly 15 years), middle-aged (roughly 42), aged (62) and long-lived (under 90). Donors of different ages were randomly distributed across sequencing lanes to avoid experimental bias. The investigation overall reported the following: Compared with the aged group, the long-lived group had more naive CD4+ T cells, fewer expanded clones and increased TCR diversity, suggesting age selection. A strong correlation was found between observed TCR beta diversity and the percentage of naive T cells measured by flow cytometry. The CMV infection status of donors was not known, potentially confounding age-related changes in expanded clonotypes. Observed TCR beta diversity per million T cells fell roughly linearly with age, and a significant reduction was already apparent by age roughly 40. Bulk unsorted PBMC profiling prevented conclusive comparison of naive and antigen-experienced compartments. Total diversity estimates from one million sequenced T cells were considered lower bounds and underestimates.

CDR1 DFQATT and CDR2 SNEGSKA are derived from the germline V gene (reference sequence). V and J are truncated by 6 bases and 1 base respectively, leaving an intervening sequence of 5 bases. The CDR3 holds 11 amino acids from the cysteine to the phenylalanine. Only the CDR3 portion is preserved as DNA: 33 bases, with reading frame beginning at the first base. Library creation used 5' RACE. The sequencer was an Illumina HiSeq 2500. A second roughly 7 to 11 cycle PCR used a sample-barcoded 5' primer and a J-beta primer mix. Each TCR beta cDNA molecule received a unique molecular identifier from a template-switch 5' adaptor carrying 12 random nucleotides. At least 2.5 million CDR3-containing paired-end reads were obtained from each sample. First-strand cDNA was synthesized from all RNA with the Mint cDNA synthesis kit, primed by a TRBC-specific oligonucleotide. After uracil-DNA glycosylase treatment, a first 18-cycle PCR used universal primers M1SS and BC2_uni_R on all cDNA. The authors' analysis ran thus. For normalization, 1 million high-quality reads were randomly selected from each sample, with every read carrying a distinct molecular identifier. Instead of being binned into consensus sequences, reads with shared molecular identifiers were discarded. CDR3 identification, clonotype clustering and error correction used MiTCR with a Q25 quality threshold and the strictest error-elimination algorithm. A nonparametric unseen species model with Euler transformation was used to estimate lower-bound total TCR beta diversity. In TCRdb, the public reads were trimmed at Q25 with fastp and aligned with MiXCR, with productive beta chains retained. Rows are unified per CDR3 protein, each entry keeping the most common DNA and genes. It is TCRdb's table, rather than the study itself, that gives the V and J calls and clone size. This sample is represented by some 690,000 distinct CDR3 sequences; 22% of them were singletons. The ten largest clones capture roughly a fifth of the sample.

This clonotype was seen ten or more times. There is no known antigen for this receptor. The input lacks base qualities; no much larger clone sits a single base away. Systemically healthy Caucasian individuals from Russia, 35 to 40 in total and aged about 6 to 90 years, were included as donors. Each donor gave around 9.9 milliliters of peripheral blood, collected into EDTA-treated Vacutainer tubes. Ficoll-Paque density-gradient centrifugation was used to isolate PBMCs, with at least 6.5 million per sample. Trizol reagent was used to extract total RNA from the PBMCs, yielding at least 5.5 micrograms per sample. Naive CD45RAhigh/CD27high T cell percentages were measured by flow cytometry on a PBMC aliquot from every donor.

The sequencing input was blood. The sequence derives from a man in his 70s in good health. Recombination connected TRBV20-1 to TRBJ2-3; the D gene assignment is ambiguous. The nucleotides read TGCAGTGCCCCCCGCACAGATACGCAGTATTTT. Protein translation: CSAPRTDTQYF.